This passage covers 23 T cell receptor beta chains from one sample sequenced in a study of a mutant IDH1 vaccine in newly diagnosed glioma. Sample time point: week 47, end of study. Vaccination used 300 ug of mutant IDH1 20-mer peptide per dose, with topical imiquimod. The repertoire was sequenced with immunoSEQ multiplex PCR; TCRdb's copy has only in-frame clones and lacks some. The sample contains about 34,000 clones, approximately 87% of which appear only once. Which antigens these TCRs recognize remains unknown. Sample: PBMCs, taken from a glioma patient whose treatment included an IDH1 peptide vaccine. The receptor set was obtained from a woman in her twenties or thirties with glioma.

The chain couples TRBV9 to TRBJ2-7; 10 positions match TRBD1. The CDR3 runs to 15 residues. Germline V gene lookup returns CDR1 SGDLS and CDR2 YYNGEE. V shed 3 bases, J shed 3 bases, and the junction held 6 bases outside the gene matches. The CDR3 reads CASSAGTGERYEQYF. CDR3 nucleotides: TGTGCCAGCAGCGCAGGGACAGGGGAGCGCTACGAGCAGTACTTC. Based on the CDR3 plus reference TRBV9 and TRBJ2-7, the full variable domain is DSGVTQTPKHLITATGQRVTLRCSPRSGDLSVYWYQQSLDQGLQFLIQYYNGEERAKGNILERFSAQQFPDLHSELNLSSLELGDSALYFCASSAGTGERYEQYFGPGTRLTVT.

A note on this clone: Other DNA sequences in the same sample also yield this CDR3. CDR3 region: CASSQGQGGEKLFF. In DNA, the CDR3 is TGCGCCAGCAGCCAAGGGCAGGGGGGGGAAAAACTGTTTTTT. The genes are TRBV4-1 and TRBJ1-4; 7 bases match TRBD1. With V trimmed by 1 base and J by 8 bases, 4 bases remained unmatched. Germline values: CDR1 MGHRA, CDR2 YSYEKL. CDR3 size: 14 residues.

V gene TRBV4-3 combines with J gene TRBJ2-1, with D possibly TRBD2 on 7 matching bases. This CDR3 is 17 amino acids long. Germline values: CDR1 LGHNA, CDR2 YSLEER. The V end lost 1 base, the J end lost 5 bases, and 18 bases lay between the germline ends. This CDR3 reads CASSQAIVRGANNEQFF. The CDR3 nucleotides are TGCGCCAGCAGCCAAGCAATCGTACGGGGGGCTAACAATGAGCAGTTCTTC.

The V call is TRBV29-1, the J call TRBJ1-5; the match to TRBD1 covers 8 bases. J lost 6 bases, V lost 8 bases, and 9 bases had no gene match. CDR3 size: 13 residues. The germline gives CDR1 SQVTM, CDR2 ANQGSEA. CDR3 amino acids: CSYRGAGGQPQHF. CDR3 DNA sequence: TGCAGCTACAGGGGGGCTGGAGGTCAGCCCCAGCATTTT.

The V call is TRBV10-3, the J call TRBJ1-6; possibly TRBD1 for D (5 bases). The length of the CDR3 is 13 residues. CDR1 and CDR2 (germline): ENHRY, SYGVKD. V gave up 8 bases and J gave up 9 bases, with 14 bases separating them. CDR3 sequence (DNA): TGTGCCATCGGGGCACAGGAGCGTTCACCCCTCCACTTT. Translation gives CAIGAQERSPLHF.

This chain's CDR3 is CASSPRFTGDDQPQHF. The DNA of the CDR3 is TGTGCCAGCTCACCCCGGTTTACAGGGGACGATCAGCCCCAGCATTTT. V gene TRBV18 combines with J gene TRBJ1-5; TRBD1 matches 7 bases. With 3 bases clipped from V and 5 bases from J, the junction kept 10 bases outside the gene matches. The length of the CDR3 is 16 residues. The germline V gene encodes CDR1 KGHSH and CDR2 LQKENI.

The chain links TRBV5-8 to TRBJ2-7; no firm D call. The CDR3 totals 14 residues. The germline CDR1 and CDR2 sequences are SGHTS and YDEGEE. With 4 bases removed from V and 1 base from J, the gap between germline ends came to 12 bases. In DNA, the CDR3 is TGTGCCAGCAGCCTCCGACCGTATTCCTACGAGCAGTACTTC. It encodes CASSLRPYSYEQYF.

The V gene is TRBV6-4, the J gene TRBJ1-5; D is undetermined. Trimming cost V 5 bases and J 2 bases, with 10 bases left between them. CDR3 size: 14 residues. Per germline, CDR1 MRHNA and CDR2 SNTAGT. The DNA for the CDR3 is TGTGCCAGCAGTTATGGTTGCGGCAATCAGCCCCAGCATTTT. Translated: CASSYGCGNQPQHF.

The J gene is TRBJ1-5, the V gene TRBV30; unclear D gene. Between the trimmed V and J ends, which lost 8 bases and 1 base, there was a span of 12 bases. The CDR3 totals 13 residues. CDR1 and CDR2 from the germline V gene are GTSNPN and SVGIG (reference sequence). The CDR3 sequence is CAGSLDSNQPQHF. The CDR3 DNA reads TGTGCCGGTTCTTTGGACAGCAATCAGCCCCAGCATTTT.

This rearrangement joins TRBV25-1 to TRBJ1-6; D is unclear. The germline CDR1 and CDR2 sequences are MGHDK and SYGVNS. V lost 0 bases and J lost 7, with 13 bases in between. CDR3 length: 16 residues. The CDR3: CASSEYPGIQNSPLHF. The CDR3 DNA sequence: TGTGCCAGCAGTGAATATCCGGGGATCCAGAATTCACCCCTCCACTTT.

The CDR3 here is CASSLKGQGRNTEAFF. Written as DNA, the CDR3 is TGTGCCAGCAGCTTAAAGGGACAGGGGAGGAACACTGAAGCTTTCTTT. The chain joins TRBV7-4 to TRBJ1-1; 10 bases map to TRBD1. This CDR3 is built from 16 residues. CDR1 and CDR2 from the germline V gene are SGHVT and SQSDAQ. Trimming removed 2 bases from V and 1 base from J; junction bases left unmatched: 4.

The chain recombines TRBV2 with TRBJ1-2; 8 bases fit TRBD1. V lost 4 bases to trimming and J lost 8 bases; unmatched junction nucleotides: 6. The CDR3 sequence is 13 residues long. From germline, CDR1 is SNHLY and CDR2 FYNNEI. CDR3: CASSGQGFDGYTF. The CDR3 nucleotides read TGTGCCAGCAGTGGACAGGGGTTTGACGGCTACACCTTC.

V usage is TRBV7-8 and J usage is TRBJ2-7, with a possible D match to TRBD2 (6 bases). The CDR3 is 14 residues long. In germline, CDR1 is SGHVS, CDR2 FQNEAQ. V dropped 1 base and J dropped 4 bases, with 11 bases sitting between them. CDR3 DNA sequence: TGTGCCAGCAGCTTAGTAAAGGGAGGATACGAGCAGTACTTC. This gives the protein CASSLVKGGYEQYF. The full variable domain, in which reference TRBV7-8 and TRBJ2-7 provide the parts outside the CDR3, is GAGVSQSPRYKVAKRGQDVALRCDPISGHVSLFWYQQALGQGPEFLTYFQNEAQLDKSGLPSDRFFAERPEGSVSTLKIQRTQQEDSAVYLCASSLVKGGYEQYFGPGTRLTVT.

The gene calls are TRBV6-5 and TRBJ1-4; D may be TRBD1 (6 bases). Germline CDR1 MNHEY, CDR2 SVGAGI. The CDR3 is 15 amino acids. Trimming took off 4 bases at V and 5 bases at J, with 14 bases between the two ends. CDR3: CASSFFGTSNEKLFF. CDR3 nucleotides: TGTGCCAGCAGTTTTTTCGGGACAAGCAATGAAAAACTGTTTTTT.

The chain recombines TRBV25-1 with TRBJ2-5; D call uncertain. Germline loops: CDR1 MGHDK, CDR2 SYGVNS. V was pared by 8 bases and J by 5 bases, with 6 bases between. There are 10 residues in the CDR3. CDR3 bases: TGTGCCAGCTCCCTGGAGACCCAGTACTTC. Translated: CASSLETQYF. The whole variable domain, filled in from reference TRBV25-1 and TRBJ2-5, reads EADIYQTPRYLVIGTGKKITLECSQTMGHDKMYWYQQDPGMELHLIHYSYGVNSTEKGDLSSESTVSRIRTEHFPLTLESARPSHTSQYLCASSLETQYFGPGTRLLVL.

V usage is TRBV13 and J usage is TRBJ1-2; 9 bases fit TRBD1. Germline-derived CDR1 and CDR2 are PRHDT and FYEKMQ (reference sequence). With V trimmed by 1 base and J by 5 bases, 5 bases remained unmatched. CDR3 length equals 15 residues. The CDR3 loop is CASSLDWDRVYGYTF. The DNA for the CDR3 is TGTGCCAGCAGCTTAGATTGGGACAGGGTTTATGGCTACACCTTC.

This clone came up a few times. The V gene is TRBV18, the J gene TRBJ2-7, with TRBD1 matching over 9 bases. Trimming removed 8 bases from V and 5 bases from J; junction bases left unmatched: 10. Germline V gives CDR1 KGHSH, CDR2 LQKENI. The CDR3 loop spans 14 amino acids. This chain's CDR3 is CASEGTGGRNEQYF. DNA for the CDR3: TGTGCCAGCGAGGGAACAGGGGGCAGGAACGAGCAGTACTTC.

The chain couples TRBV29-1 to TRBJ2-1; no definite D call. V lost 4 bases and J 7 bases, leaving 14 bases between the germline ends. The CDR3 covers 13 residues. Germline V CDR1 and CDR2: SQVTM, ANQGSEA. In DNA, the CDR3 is TGCAGCGTTGTCCAGTACATGCCGAATGAGCAGTTCTTC. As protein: CSVVQYMPNEQFF.

CDR3: CASRAQADYGYTF. The CDR3 nucleotides are TGTGCCAGCCGTGCACAGGCGGACTATGGCTACACCTTC. The chain joins TRBV6-1 to TRBJ1-2; D might be TRBD1 (5 bases). Germline CDR1 and CDR2: MNHNS and SASEGT. The CDR3 has 13 amino acids. V lost 8 bases and J 3 bases, leaving 13 bases between the germline ends.

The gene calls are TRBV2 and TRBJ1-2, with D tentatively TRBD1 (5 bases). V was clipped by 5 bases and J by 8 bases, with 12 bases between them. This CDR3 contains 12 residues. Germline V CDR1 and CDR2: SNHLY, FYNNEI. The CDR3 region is CASSISQGGYTF. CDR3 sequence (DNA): TGTGCCAGCAGTATTTCCCAGGGAGGCTACACCTTC.

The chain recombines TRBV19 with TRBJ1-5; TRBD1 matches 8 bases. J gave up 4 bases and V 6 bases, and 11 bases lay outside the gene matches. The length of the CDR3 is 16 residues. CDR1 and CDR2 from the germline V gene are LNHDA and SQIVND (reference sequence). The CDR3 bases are TGTGCCAGTAGACCCAATCGCGACAGGGGAAATCAGCCCCAGCATTTT. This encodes CASRPNRDRGNQPQHF.

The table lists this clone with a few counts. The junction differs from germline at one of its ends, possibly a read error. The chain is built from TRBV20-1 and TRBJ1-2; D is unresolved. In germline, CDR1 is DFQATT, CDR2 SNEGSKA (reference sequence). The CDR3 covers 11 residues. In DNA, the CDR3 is TGCAGTGCTCGAGACGGCAGCAGCTACACCTTC. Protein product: CSARDGSSYTF.

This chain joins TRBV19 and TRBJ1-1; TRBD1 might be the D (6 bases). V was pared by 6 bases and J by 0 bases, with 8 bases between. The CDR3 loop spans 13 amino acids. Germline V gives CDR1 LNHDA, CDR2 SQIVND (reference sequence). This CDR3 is CASRQGMNTEAFF. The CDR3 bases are TGTGCCAGTAGACAGGGAATGAACACTGAAGCTTTCTTT.